These 25 T cell receptor beta chains were all obtained from the same sample, sequenced in a study of molecular identifiers for immune sequencing clone quantification. TCRdb independently ran MiXCR on the PCR reads; one entry per CDR3 protein. The sample has over 300,000 distinct CDR3 sequences, roughly a quarter seen once. Sequences were obtained from naive CD8+ T cells from blood, with Jurkat cell RNA spiked in. Subset here: FACS-sorted CD8+CD4-CCR7+CD45RA+ naive T cells. These receptor sequences come from a human donor in good health. Some libraries in this study had Jurkat cell RNA spiked in.

V and J are TRBV20-1 and TRBJ2-5, with D possibly TRBD2 on 5 matching bases. The germline V gene encodes CDR1 DFQATT and CDR2 SNEGSKA (reference sequence). The CDR3 loop spans 15 amino acids. The V end lost 3 bases, the J end lost 2 bases, and 16 bases lay between the germline ends. CDR3 in DNA: TGCAGTGCTAGTGGACTCGAATCCCCTCAAGAGACCCAGTACTTC. It specifies CSASGLESPQETQYF.

This clonotype has only a few counts. This rearrangement joins TRBV13 to TRBJ2-7; TRBD2 agrees at 9 bases. CDR1 PRHDT and CDR2 FYEKMQ come from the germline V gene (reference sequence). CDR3 length equals 16 residues. Trimming took 6 bases from V and 0 from J; bases not matched to a gene: 9. CDR3 sequence: CASSLLSGGSSYEQYF. The CDR3 DNA sequence: TGTGCCAGCAGTTTGTTGAGCGGGGGGAGCTCCTACGAGCAGTACTTC.

This chain uses TRBV20-1 with TRBJ1-4, with D maybe TRBD1 (5 bases). Germline CDR1 is DFQATT and CDR2 is SNEGSKA (reference sequence). This CDR3 is built from 14 residues. Deletions cut 5 bases from V and 5 bases from J, with 15 bases between. The CDR3 DNA reads TGCAGTGCTCGCGGGGACTTTTCAAATGAAAAACTGTTTTTT. Amino acid sequence: CSARGDFSNEKLFF.

This clonotype was recorded many times. The chain recombines TRBV30 with TRBJ2-7; the match to TRBD1 covers 9 bases. The J segment lost 3 bases and the V segment lost 2 bases, leaving 2 bases of the junction unmatched. The CDR3 length is 13 residues. The germline V gene has CDR1 GTSNPN and CDR2 SVGIG (reference sequence). The DNA of the CDR3 is TGTGCCTGGAGTTTGGGACAGGGCTACGAGCAGTACTTC. Its protein is CAWSLGQGYEQYF.

This clonotype came up many times. The V call is TRBV5-1, the J call TRBJ2-5; unclear D gene. Trimming removed 0 bases at V and 3 bases at J, with 6 bases between. Per germline, CDR1 SGHRS and CDR2 YFSETQ. The CDR3 consists of 13 residues. The CDR3 region has the DNA TGCGCCAGCAGCTTGGATGTAGAAGAGACCCAGTACTTC. Its protein product is CASSLDVEETQYF.

This clonotype was seen at least ten times. The chain joins TRBV9 to TRBJ1-3; no clear D gene. Looked up from germline, CDR1 is SGDLS and CDR2 is YYNGEE. Trimming took 5 bases from V and 0 from J, leaving 6 bases between them. This CDR3 spans 13 amino acids. CDR3 residues: CASSGSSGNTIYF. CDR3 in DNA: TGTGCCAGCAGTGGGTCCTCTGGAAACACCATATATTTT. Full variable domain (rest looked up from reference TRBV9 and TRBJ1-3): DSGVTQTPKHLITATGQRVTLRCSPRSGDLSVYWYQQSLDQGLQFLIQYYNGEERAKGNILERFSAQQFPDLHSELNLSSLELGDSALYFCASSGSSGNTIYFGEGSWLTVV.

Concerning this clonotype: This could be a read error, since a much larger clone is one nucleotide away. The chain employs TRBV2 and TRBJ2-3, with 9 bases lining up with TRBD2. Per the germline V gene, CDR1 is SNHLY and CDR2 is FYNNEI. There are 16 residues in the CDR3. Here the CDR3 reads CASSDSLAGTTDAQYF. CDR3 bases: TGTGCCAGCAGTGATTCTCTAGCGGGGACCACAGATGCGCAGTATTTT.

The table lists this clonotype with many counts. The chain is built from TRBV20-1 and TRBJ2-7; 13 bases agree with TRBD2. V was clipped by 5 bases and J by 4 bases; unmatched bases: 14. The CDR3 is 17 residues long. Per germline, CDR1 DFQATT and CDR2 SNEGSKA (reference sequence). The DNA of the CDR3 is TGCAGTGCTCTTCGACTAGCGGGGGGTAAGCTCGCATACGAGCAGTACTTC. Its translation: CSALRLAGGKLAYEQYF.

This clonotype was seen only a few times. J is TRBJ1-1 and V is TRBV27, with TRBD1 identical over 9 bases. The CDR3 contains 14 residues. The germline V gene encodes CDR1 MNHEY and CDR2 SMNVEV (reference sequence). The V gene end was trimmed by 6 bases and the J gene end by 5 bases; junction bases not matched to a gene: 7. This CDR3 reads CASRDRGIATEAFF. CDR3 sequence (DNA): TGTGCCAGCAGAGACAGGGGGATCGCAACTGAAGCTTTCTTT.

Worth noting for this clonotype: Since a much larger clone is just one base distant, this may be a read error. The chain links TRBV7-9 to TRBJ2-3; 8 bases are shared with TRBD1. From germline, CDR1 is SEHNR and CDR2 FQNEAQ (reference sequence). The CDR3 loop spans 15 amino acids. The CDR3 region has the DNA TGTGCCGGCAGCTTAGAGCGGACAGGGCTAGATACGCAGTATTTT. Translation gives CAGSLERTGLDTQYF.

In this sample, this clonotype turned up once. V gene TRBV12-3 or TRBV12-4 combines with J gene TRBJ1-1; D is undetermined. V gave up 6 bases and J gave up 6 bases, with 8 bases separating them. CDR3 length equals 11 residues. CDR3 sequence (DNA): TGTGCCAGCAGCAGTAACGCTGAAGCTTTCTTT. It encodes CASSSNAEAFF.

The chain combines TRBV11-2 with TRBJ2-7; D call uncertain. This CDR3 has 12 amino acids. Trimming took off 5 bases at V and 3 bases at J, with 8 bases between the two ends. Germline CDR1 is SGHAT and CDR2 is FQNNGV. DNA for the CDR3: TGTGCCAGCAGCCTTAGCCTCTACGAGCAGTACTTC. Encoded protein: CASSLSLYEQYF.

This chain connects TRBV12-3 or TRBV12-4 to TRBJ2-5; D is possibly TRBD1 or TRBD2 (5 bases each). V shed 4 bases and J shed 2 bases, with 14 bases lying between them. The CDR3 has 15 amino acids. CDR3 region: CASSSMGGGQETQYF. The CDR3 nucleotides read TGTGCCAGCAGTTCAATGGGTGGGGGACAAGAGACCCAGTACTTC.

The J gene is TRBJ2-4, the V gene TRBV12-3 or TRBV12-4, with D possibly being TRBD1 (6 bases). V lost 4 bases to trimming and J lost 0 bases, with 10 bases between them. This CDR3 contains 15 residues. DNA of the CDR3: TGTGCCAGCAGTTCAGGGGTCCCAGCCAAAAACATTCAGTACTTC. Translated: CASSSGVPAKNIQYF.

The rearrangement uses TRBV9 and TRBJ2-1; 7 bases are a match to TRBD2. The CDR3 is 13 residues long. Losses at the gene ends were 4 bases for V and 9 bases for J; bases not matched to a gene: 7. CDR1 SGDLS and CDR2 YYNGEE come from the germline V gene. CDR3 sequence: CASSQLGRGEQFF. The DNA of the CDR3 is TGTGCCAGCAGCCAGCTAGGGAGGGGTGAGCAGTTCTTC.

This clonotype has at least ten counts. The V and J genes are TRBV29-1 and TRBJ2-7, with 11 bases lining up with TRBD2. The CDR3 is 14 residues long. Trimming at V came to 2 bases and at J to 3 bases, leaving 3 bases not matched to a gene. CDR1 is SQVTM, CDR2 ANQGSEA, per germline. Written as DNA, the CDR3 is TGCAGCGTTGAACTAGCGGGAGGTTTCTACGAGCAGTACTTC. It is translated as CSVELAGGFYEQYF.

This chain uses TRBV4-2 with TRBJ2-2; 7 positions match TRBD1. V shed 1 base and J 5 bases; nucleotides not matched to a gene: 13. Per the germline V gene, CDR1 is LGHNA and CDR2 is YNFKEQ. The CDR3 covers 18 residues. The CDR3 sequence is CASSQGPSLTGRTGELFF. DNA of the CDR3: TGTGCCAGCAGCCAAGGGCCTTCTTTGACAGGGCGGACCGGGGAGCTGTTTTTT.

This clonotype was seen a handful of times. The CDR3 loop is CATTDLTSGSPDTQYF. CDR3 nucleotides: TGTGCCACCACCGACCTGACTAGCGGGTCCCCAGATACGCAGTATTTT. The chain combines TRBV19 with TRBJ2-3; TRBD2 aligns across 10 bases. Germline CDR1 reads LNHDA; CDR2 reads SQIVND (reference sequence). V lost 10 bases to trimming and J lost 4 bases; unmatched junction nucleotides: 14. This CDR3 is built from 16 residues.

The chain has TRBV25-1 and TRBJ2-3; D may correspond to TRBD1 or TRBD2 (5 bases each). The CDR3 sequence is 16 residues long. The V and J ends lost 3 bases and 0 bases respectively, with 13 bases between them. Per the germline V gene, CDR1 is MGHDK and CDR2 is SYGVNS. CDR3 DNA sequence: TGTGCCAGCAGTGACCGGGACGGGCCTAGCACAGATACGCAGTATTTT. Protein: CASSDRDGPSTDTQYF.

This clonotype was picked up many times. Here the CDR3 reads CSVEERWVGTQYF. DNA of the CDR3: TGCAGCGTTGAAGAACGGTGGGTTGGTACGCAGTATTTT. The rearrangement joins TRBV29-1 to TRBJ2-3; D not certain. Germline V gene sequence: CDR1 SQVTM, CDR2 ANQGSEA. V was trimmed by 0 bases and J by 8 bases, leaving 12 bases between them. This CDR3 contains 13 residues.

As regards this clonotype: With a much larger clone just one base away, this may be a read error. The genes are TRBV20-1 and TRBJ2-1, with 9 bases aligning to TRBD2. CDR3 length equals 14 residues. The V gene's germline CDR1 is DFQATT and CDR2 SNEGSKA (reference sequence). The CDR3 nucleotides are TGCAGTGCTAGTCCTCTAGCGGGATACAATGAGCGGTTCTTC. Its translation: CSASPLAGYNERFF.

This sequence joins TRBV4-1 and TRBJ1-4; D gene uncertain. CDR1 and CDR2 (germline): MGHRA, YSYEKL. The CDR3 spans 13 residues. Trimming shortened V by 7 bases and J by 8 bases, and 14 bases separated the two germline ends. CDR3 bases: TGCGCCAGCATGGAGGCCGATGGGGAAAAACTGTTTTTT. It codes for CASMEADGEKLFF.

The sample holds many counts of this clonotype. The chain couples TRBV12-3 or TRBV12-4 to TRBJ2-1; a weak D match, TRBD1 (5 bases). V lost 3 bases and J 7 bases, leaving 13 bases between the germline ends. CDR3 length: 14 residues. CDR3 loop: CASSFGGRGNEQFF. CDR3 nucleotide sequence: TGTGCCAGCAGTTTTGGTGGTAGGGGTAATGAGCAGTTCTTC.

The chain links TRBV29-1 to TRBJ2-7; 7 nucleotides match TRBD1. The CDR3 sequence is 14 residues long. Trimming cost V 4 bases and J 2 bases; bases outside gene matches: 8. Germline assignment: CDR1 SQVTM and CDR2 ANQGSEA. The CDR3 DNA reads as TGCAGCGTTGGCAGGGGGATCCTCCCCTACGAGCAGTACTTC. It yields the protein CSVGRGILPYEQYF.

The chain uses TRBV29-1 and TRBJ2-3; D ambiguous. CDR1 is SQVTM, CDR2 ANQGSEA, per germline. The V gene lost 4 bases and the J gene lost 2 bases, with 7 bases spanning the gap. This CDR3 contains 12 residues. CDR3 nucleotides: TGCAGCGTTGTAAGGTTCACAGATACGCAGTATTTT. Translating it yields CSVVRFTDTQYF.